This T cell receptor beta chain was recorded in a study of Ad26.COV2.S vaccination and SARS-CoV-2 variants. About the study: Of the COV1001 trial arms, the Ad26.COV2.S arm included the donor. Intramuscularly, Ad26.COV2.S was given either once or twice, 56 days apart.

Per the germline V gene, CDR1 is MDHEN and CDR2 is SYDVKM. After removal of 3 bases from V and 0 bases from J, the junction contained 19 bases not matched to a gene. The CDR3 spans 21 residues. Assay used: immunoSEQ multiplex PCR; TCRdb lists only in-frame clones, some missing. The sample holds a few hundred thousand clones; roughly 91% are singletons and the top ten take about 3.4%. Indicated treatment: over 15 received Ad26.COV2.S at low or high dose, single or two shots; about 5 received placebo; per-sample allocation not given. Sampling took place 63 days after the first vaccine or placebo injection. Whoever gave the sample was an adult aged 18-55 years in Boston. Ad26 vector vaccine expressed Wuhan-strain SARS-CoV-2 spike.

This sequence joins TRBV28 and TRBJ2-2; 7 bases agree with TRBD2. The source material was peripheral blood, sampled in a trial of Ad26.COV2.S vaccine versus placebo. The sequence was collected from a person aged 18-60 years who received the Ad26.COV2.S COVID-19 vaccine or a placebo. The CDR3 region has the DNA TGTGCCAGCAGTTTGCCCCCTGCTTATGGCGGGGGAACTACGAACACCGGGGAGCTGTTTTTT. It codes for CASSLPPAYGGGTTNTGELFF.